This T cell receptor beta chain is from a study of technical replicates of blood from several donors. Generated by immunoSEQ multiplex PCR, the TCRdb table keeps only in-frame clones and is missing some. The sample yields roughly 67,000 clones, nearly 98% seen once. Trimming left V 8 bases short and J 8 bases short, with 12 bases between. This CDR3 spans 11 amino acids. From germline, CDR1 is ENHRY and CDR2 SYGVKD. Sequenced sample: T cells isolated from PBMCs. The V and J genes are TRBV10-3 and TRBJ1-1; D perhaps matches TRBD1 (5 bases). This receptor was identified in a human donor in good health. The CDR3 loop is CAISGDGEAFF. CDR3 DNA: TGTGCCATCTCGGGGGACGGGGAAGCTTTCTTT.